Presented here are 5 T cell receptor beta chains from one specimen sequenced in a study of graft-versus-host responses after intestinal transplantation. These receptors are not linked to any known antigen. Repertoires were generated with immunoSEQ multiplex PCR, while TCRdb's copy carries only in-frame clones and drops some. The sample lists over 100,000 clones, about 95% occurring once. The material was unstimulated CD8+ T cells sorted from spleen or lymph node cells, obtained before intestinal transplant. The receptors here all came from a human donor who received an intestinal transplant.

V gene TRBV27 combines with J gene TRBJ2-1; unclear D gene. Germline values: CDR1 MNHEY, CDR2 SMNVEV (reference sequence). Trimming took off 2 bases at V and 3 bases at J, with 8 bases between the two ends. The CDR3 has 14 residues. The DNA of the CDR3 is TGTGCCAGCAGTTTAGGGCGGTACTACAATGAGCAGTTCTTC. Its translation is CASSLGRYYNEQFF.

V usage is TRBV9 and J usage is TRBJ2-7; D is uncertain. CDR3 length equals 11 residues. Trimming shortened V by 7 bases and J by 2 bases, and 7 bases separated the two germline ends. Germline V gene lookup returns CDR1 SGDLS and CDR2 YYNGEE. CDR3 in DNA: TGTGCCAGCGGGTCCCCCTACGAGCAGTACTTC. This encodes CASGSPYEQYF.

CDR3 coding DNA: TGTGCCAGTAGTATCCCGGGGGCTGGCACTGAAGCTTTCTTT. Translating gives CASSIPGAGTEAFF. This chain uses TRBV19 with TRBJ1-1, with D maybe TRBD1 (6 bases). V dropped 3 bases and J dropped 4 bases, with 12 bases sitting between them. CDR1 is LNHDA and CDR2 is SQIVND in the germline V gene (reference sequence). There are 14 residues in the CDR3.

The V call is TRBV7-8, the J call TRBJ2-7, with TRBD1 matching 7 bases. Losses at the gene ends were 4 bases for V and 3 bases for J; bases not matched to a gene: 3. Per germline, CDR1 SGHVS and CDR2 FQNEAQ. This CDR3 contains 13 residues. The CDR3 DNA reads as TGTGCCAGCAGCTCAACAGGGGACTACGAGCAGTACTTC. It yields the protein CASSSTGDYEQYF. Together with reference TRBV7-8 and TRBJ2-7, the CDR3 gives the full variable domain: GAGVSQSPRYKVAKRGQDVALRCDPISGHVSLFWYQQALGQGPEFLTYFQNEAQLDKSGLPSDRFFAERPEGSVSTLKIQRTQQEDSAVYLCASSSTGDYEQYFGPGTRLTVT.

The genes are TRBV13 and TRBJ2-2, with D possibly TRBD1 on 5 matching bases. The CDR3 totals 17 residues. Per germline, CDR1 PRHDT and CDR2 FYEKMQ (reference sequence). Trimming removed 1 base from V and 1 base from J, with 13 bases in between. In DNA form, the CDR3 reads TGTGCCAGCAGCTTAGAGTACGGGCAGGGGAACACCGGGGAGCTGTTTTTT. Translating gives CASSLEYGQGNTGELFF.